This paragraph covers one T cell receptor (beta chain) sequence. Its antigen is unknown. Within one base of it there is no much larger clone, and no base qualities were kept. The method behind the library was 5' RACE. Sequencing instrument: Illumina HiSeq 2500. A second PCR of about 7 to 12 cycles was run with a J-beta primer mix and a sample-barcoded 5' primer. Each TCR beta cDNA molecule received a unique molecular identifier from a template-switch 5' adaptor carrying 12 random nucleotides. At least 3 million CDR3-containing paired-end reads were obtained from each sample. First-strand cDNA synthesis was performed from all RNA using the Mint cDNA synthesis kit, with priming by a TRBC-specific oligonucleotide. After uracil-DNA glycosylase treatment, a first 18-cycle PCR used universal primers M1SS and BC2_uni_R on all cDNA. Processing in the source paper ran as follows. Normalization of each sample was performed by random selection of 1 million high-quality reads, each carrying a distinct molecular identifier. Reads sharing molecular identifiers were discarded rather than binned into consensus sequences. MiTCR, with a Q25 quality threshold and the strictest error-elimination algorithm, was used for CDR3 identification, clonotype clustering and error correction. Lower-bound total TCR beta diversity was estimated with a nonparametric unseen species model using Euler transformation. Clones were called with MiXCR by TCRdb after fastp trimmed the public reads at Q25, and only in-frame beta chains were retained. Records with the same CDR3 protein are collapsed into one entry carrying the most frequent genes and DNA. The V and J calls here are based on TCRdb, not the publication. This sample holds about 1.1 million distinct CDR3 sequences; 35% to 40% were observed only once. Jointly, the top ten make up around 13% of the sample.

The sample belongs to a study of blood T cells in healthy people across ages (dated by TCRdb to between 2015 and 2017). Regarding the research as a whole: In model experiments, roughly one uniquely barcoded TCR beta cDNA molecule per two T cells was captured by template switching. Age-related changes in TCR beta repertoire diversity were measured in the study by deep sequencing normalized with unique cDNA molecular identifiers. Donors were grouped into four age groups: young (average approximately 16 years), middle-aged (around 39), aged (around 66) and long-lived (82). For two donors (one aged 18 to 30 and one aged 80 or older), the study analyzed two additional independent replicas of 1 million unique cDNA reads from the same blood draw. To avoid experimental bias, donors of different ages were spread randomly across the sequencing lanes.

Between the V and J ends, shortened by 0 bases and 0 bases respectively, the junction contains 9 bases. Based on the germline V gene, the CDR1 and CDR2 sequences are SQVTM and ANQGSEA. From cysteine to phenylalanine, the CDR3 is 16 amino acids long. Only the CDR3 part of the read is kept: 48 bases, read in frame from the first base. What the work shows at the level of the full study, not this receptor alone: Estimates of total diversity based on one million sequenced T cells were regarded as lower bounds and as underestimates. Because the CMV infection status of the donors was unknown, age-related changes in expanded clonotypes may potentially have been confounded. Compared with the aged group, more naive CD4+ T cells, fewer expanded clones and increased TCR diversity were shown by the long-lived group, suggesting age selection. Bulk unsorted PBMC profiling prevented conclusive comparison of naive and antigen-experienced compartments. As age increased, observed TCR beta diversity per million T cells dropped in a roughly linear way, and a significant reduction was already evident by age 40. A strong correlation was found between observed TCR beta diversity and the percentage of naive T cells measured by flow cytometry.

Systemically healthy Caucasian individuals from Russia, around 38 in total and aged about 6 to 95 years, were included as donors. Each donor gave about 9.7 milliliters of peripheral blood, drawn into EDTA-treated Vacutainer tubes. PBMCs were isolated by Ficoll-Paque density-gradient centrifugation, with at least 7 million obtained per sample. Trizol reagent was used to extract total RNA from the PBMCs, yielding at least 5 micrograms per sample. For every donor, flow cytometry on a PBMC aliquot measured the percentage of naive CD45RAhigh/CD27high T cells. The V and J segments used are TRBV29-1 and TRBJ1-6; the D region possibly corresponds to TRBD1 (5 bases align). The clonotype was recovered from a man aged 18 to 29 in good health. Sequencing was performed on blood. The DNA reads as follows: TGCAGCGTTGAAGAGAGACAGAGCTCCTATAATTCACCCCTCCACTTT. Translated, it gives CSVEERQSSYNSPLHF.